Following are 16 T cell receptor beta chains from one sample sequenced in a study of monozygotic twins with cystic fibrosis. Using immunoSEQ multiplex PCR, the repertoire was profiled, and TCRdb retains in-frame clones only, with some absent. This sample yields approximately 17,000 clones, of which around 97% are seen a single time; 0.62% belongs to the top ten. Input material: blood. The receptors derive from a girl aged 2 to 9 with cystic fibrosis.

The chain is built from TRBV30 and TRBJ1-3; D gene unclear. Trimming took 2 bases from V and 0 from J, leaving 8 bases between them. Germline V gene sequence: CDR1 GTSNPN, CDR2 SVGIG (reference sequence). The CDR3 sequence is 14 residues long. The CDR3 DNA reads TGTGCCTGGAGTTGGTTGTTCTCTGGAAACACCATATATTTT. This codes for CAWSWLFSGNTIYF.

V and J are TRBV28 and TRBJ1-2; D ambiguous. V lost 2 bases and J 8 bases, leaving 9 bases between the germline ends. CDR3 length: 12 amino acids. Per germline, CDR1 MDHEN and CDR2 SYDVKM. The CDR3 coding sequence is TGTGCCAGCAGTTTAACCCCGGGGGGCTACACCTTC. Translating gives CASSLTPGGYTF.

The chain combines TRBV4-3 with TRBJ2-7, with 9 bases matching TRBD1. This CDR3 region has 15 residues. J was trimmed by 3 bases and V by 0 bases; bases with no gene match: 3. Looked up from germline, CDR1 is LGHNA and CDR2 is YSLEER. CDR3 sequence reads: CASSQERTGDYEQYF. CDR3 DNA: TGCGCCAGCAGCCAAGAGAGGACAGGGGACTACGAGCAGTACTTC.

The gene calls are TRBV5-1 and TRBJ1-6; weak D call: TRBD1 (5 bases). Trimming stripped 1 base from V and 7 bases from J, with 15 bases between. The length of the CDR3 is 16 residues. The V gene's germline CDR1 is SGHRS and CDR2 YFSETQ. The CDR3 DNA reads as TGCGCCAGCAGCTTGCAGACAGCGACTAGGAATTCACCCCTCCACTTT. It translates to CASSLQTATRNSPLHF.

The genes are TRBV5-6 and TRBJ2-7; D is unclear. The CDR3 covers 13 residues. V gave up 1 base and J gave up 6 bases, with 11 bases separating them. CDR1 is SGHDT and CDR2 is YYEEEE in the germline V gene. The CDR3 DNA reads as TGTGCCAGCAGCTTGATGGGATCGGGCGAGCAGTACTTC. This encodes CASSLMGSGEQYF.

The chain combines TRBV20-1 with TRBJ1-6; D gene uncertain. Germline V lookup: CDR1 DFQATT, CDR2 SNEGSKA (reference sequence). The CDR3 is 11 residues long. V gave up 2 bases and J gave up 10 bases, with 6 bases separating them. For the CDR3, the DNA is TGCAGTGCTAGAAACGGGTCACCCCTCCACTTT. Translating gives CSARNGSPLHF.

V and J are TRBV18 and TRBJ2-5; 7 positions match TRBD2. The germline CDR1 and CDR2 sequences are KGHSH and LQKENI. This CDR3 is built from 14 residues. V lost 3 bases, J lost 2 bases, and 3 bases stayed unmatched. The CDR3 loop is CASSPGGVQETQYF. The DNA of the CDR3 is TGTGCCAGCTCACCGGGAGGGGTACAAGAGACCCAGTACTTC. Drawing the rest from reference TRBV18 and TRBJ2-5, the complete variable domain is NAGVMQNPRHLVRRRGQEARLRCSPMKGHSHVYWYRQLPEEGLKFMVYLQKENIIDESGMPKERFSAEFPKEGPSILRIQQVVRGDSAAYFCASSPGGVQETQYFGPGTRLLVL.

V is TRBV5-1 and J is TRBJ1-1, with no clear D. V lost 0 bases and J 2 bases, leaving 11 bases between the germline ends. The CDR3 extends over 15 amino acids. CDR1 is SGHRS and CDR2 is YFSETQ in the germline V gene. The CDR3 here is CASSLVRASNTEAFF. For the CDR3, the DNA is TGCGCCAGCAGCTTGGTTCGAGCGAGCAACACTGAAGCTTTCTTT.

This rearrangement joins TRBV6-5 to TRBJ2-7; the D gene is possibly TRBD1 (5 bases). This CDR3 is built from 14 residues. V shed 0 bases and J shed 3 bases, with 9 bases lying between them. From germline, CDR1 is MNHEY and CDR2 SVGAGI. The CDR3 DNA sequence: TGTGCCAGCAGTTACTCGCGGCAGGGCTACGAGCAGTACTTC. Its protein is CASSYSRQGYEQYF.

This rearrangement joins TRBV18 to TRBJ2-2; 8 nucleotides line up with TRBD1. This CDR3 comprises 15 residues. The trim removed 5 bases at V and 6 bases at J, leaving 8 bases unmatched. From germline, CDR1 is KGHSH and CDR2 LQKENI. CDR3 DNA sequence: TGTGCCAGCTCAAGAACCGGGACAGGATCCGGGGAGCTGTTTTTT. Translated, it gives CASSRTGTGSGELFF.

The chain recombines TRBV7-9 with TRBJ2-5; D may be TRBD2 (5 bases). Per the germline V gene, CDR1 is SEHNR and CDR2 is FQNEAQ (reference sequence). This CDR3 has 13 residues. Trimming pared 6 bases from V and 4 bases from J, leaving 12 bases between. The CDR3 loop reads CASRPGVLETQYF. The CDR3 DNA follows: TGTGCCAGCAGACCCGGGGTATTAGAGACCCAGTACTTC. The whole variable domain, filled in from reference TRBV7-9 and TRBJ2-5, reads DTGVSQNPRHKITKRGQNVTFRCDPISEHNRLYWYRQTLGQGPEFLTYFQNEAQLEKSRLLSDRFSAERPKGSFSTLEIQRTEQGDSAMYLCASRPGVLETQYFGPGTRLLVL.

The chain joins TRBV2 to TRBJ2-3; D unresolved. Germline CDR1 reads SNHLY; CDR2 reads FYNNEI. V was pared by 6 bases and J by 5 bases, with 9 bases between. The CDR3 length is 12 residues. The chain's CDR3 is CASSTRVDTQYF. The CDR3 DNA reads as TGTGCCAGCAGCACCCGGGTAGATACGCAGTATTTT.

This rearrangement joins TRBV6-6 to TRBJ2-1; D not resolved. V was pared by 6 bases and J by 6 bases, with 15 bases between. CDR1 and CDR2 from the germline V gene are MNHNY and SVGAGI (reference sequence). The CDR3 has 14 residues. CDR3 region: CASRDPLLVNEQFF. The CDR3 DNA sequence: TGTGCCAGCAGGGACCCCCTGCTGGTCAATGAGCAGTTCTTC.

This clone was counted a single time. The rearrangement uses TRBV2 and TRBJ1-6; a possible D gene is TRBD1 (5 bases). The CDR3 extends over 13 amino acids. CDR1 is SNHLY, CDR2 FYNNEI, per germline. Between the trimmed V and J ends, which lost 3 bases and 7 bases, there was a span of 7 bases. CDR3 loop: CASSEGGNSPLHF. CDR3 coding DNA: TGTGCCAGCAGTGAGGGGGGAAATTCACCCCTCCACTTT.

This rearrangement joins TRBV5-1 to TRBJ2-3, with D perhaps matching TRBD1 or TRBD2 (5 bases each). Germline V CDR1 and CDR2: SGHRS, YFSETQ. The ends were cut back, 2 bases at V and 1 base at J, with 8 bases in the middle. This CDR3 is built from 14 residues. This CDR3 reads CASSLEGRTDTQYF. Written as DNA, the CDR3 is TGCGCCAGCAGCTTAGAGGGGCGCACAGATACGCAGTATTTT.

V is TRBV14 and J is TRBJ2-5; D unclear. The CDR3 contains 16 residues. Trimming left V 1 base short and J 0 bases short, with 12 bases between. Germline assignment: CDR1 SGHDN and CDR2 FVKESK. The CDR3 sequence: CASSQAWVLDQETQYF. CDR3 coding DNA: TGTGCCAGCAGCCAAGCATGGGTGTTGGACCAAGAGACCCAGTACTTC.